These T cell receptor beta chains were read from a single sample in a study of molecular identifiers for immune sequencing clone quantification. From the PCR reads, TCRdb called clonotypes with MiXCR, one entry per CDR3 protein. The sample includes 550,000 to 750,000 distinct CDR3 sequences, about 20% seen only once; the top ten take 0.75% to 0.95%. The sample consisted of naive CD8+ T cells from blood, with Jurkat cell RNA spiked in. The receptors derive from a human donor in good health. Some libraries in this study had Jurkat cell RNA spiked in. CDR3s include the opening cysteine and the closing phenylalanine or tryptophan. Fields, in order: V gene, D gene, J gene, CDR3 protein. The D gene is left open where the match is weak.

>TRBV14|-|TRBJ1-3
CASSQTGSGNTIYF
>TRBV7-2|-|TRBJ2-1
CASSTLDRRSYNEQFF
>TRBV11-2|-|TRBJ2-1
CASSFGDGLAYNEQLF
>TRBV6-6|-|TRBJ2-7
CASSYFRGRPYEQYF
>TRBV7-9|-|TRBJ2-5
CASRPSPGFQETQYF
>TRBV4-1|TRBD2|TRBJ2-3
CASSQVLAGTTDTQYF
>TRBV5-4|TRBD2|TRBJ2-7
CASSNWGGAYEQYF
>TRBV4-1|-|TRBJ2-7
CASSHFQGDEQYF
>TRBV4-2|-|TRBJ1-5
CASSQNILSNQPQHF
>TRBV2|-|TRBJ1-1
CASSGSLNTEAFF
>TRBV19|-|TRBJ1-4
CASSIGAFGEKLFF
>TRBV6-5|-|TRBJ2-2
CASTGAENTGELFF
>TRBV4-3|-|TRBJ2-7
CASSQDRGPPPFEQYF
>TRBV20-1|-|TRBJ2-7
CSARDRLGGIYEQYF
>TRBV11-2|-|TRBJ1-1
CASSLGRFTEAFF
>TRBV28|-|TRBJ1-3
CASSFRTSGNTIYF
>TRBV30|-|TRBJ1-2
CAWSVGSNYGYTF
>TRBV28|-|TRBJ1-2
CASSPNRIRDPGGYGYTF
>TRBV12-3/TRBV12-4|-|TRBJ2-2
CASSSLGGELFF
>TRBV20-1|TRBD2|TRBJ2-4
CSARPPRLAGVEVAKNIQYF
>TRBV7-6|TRBD2|TRBJ2-7
CASSQSGAGYYEQYF
>TRBV20-1|-|TRBJ2-7
CSAREVPLIGEQYF
>TRBV7-9|TRBD2|TRBJ2-3
CASSLGLAYLPSTDTQYF
>TRBV7-2|TRBD2|TRBJ2-7
CASSRETSGFYEQYF
>TRBV28|TRBD1|TRBJ1-1
CASSLGQVNTEAFF
>TRBV24-1|-|TRBJ2-2
CATSDLREELFF
>TRBV2|-|TRBJ1-5
CASSVTNQPQHF
>TRBV7-6|TRBD1|TRBJ2-6
CASSTGVPNVLTF
>TRBV7-6|-|TRBJ2-5
CASSNSAWQETQYF
>TRBV2|TRBD1|TRBJ1-1
CARTGGTEAFF
>TRBV27|TRBD1|TRBJ1-1
CASSRIDRGLEAFF
>TRBV5-6|-|TRBJ1-5
CASSLGRANQPQHF